Presented here are 9 T cell receptor beta chains from one specimen sequenced in a study of spatial heterogeneity in lung cancer. General observations from the study: Tumor mutation counts were tracked by expanded intratumoral alpha and beta TCR counts.

MiXCR, run by TCRdb on the 5' RACE reads, gives a single entry per CDR3 protein. The sample holds some 12,000 distinct CDR3 sequences, roughly 12% seen once. Time point defined: sample taken at primary tumor resection. No cognate antigen is known for these TCRs. The material was lung tumor tissue, obtained at surgery. Every receptor here comes from a male donor with early-stage non-small cell lung cancer.

This clonotype was seen many times. The CDR3 is CASSQTGTSTPYTGELFF. CDR3 DNA sequence: TGCGCCAGCAGCCAAACCGGGACTTCCACCCCTTACACCGGGGAGCTGTTTTTT. The J gene is TRBJ2-2, the V gene TRBV4-3; a possible D gene is TRBD2 (6 bases). With 2 bases removed from V and 3 bases from J, the gap between germline ends came to 19 bases. The CDR3 contains 18 residues. Germline CDR1 LGHNA, CDR2 YSLEER.

The chain recombines TRBV6-1 with TRBJ1-4, with D perhaps TRBD1 (6 bases). Trimming pared 2 bases from V and 7 bases from J, leaving 14 bases between. The CDR3 is 15 residues long. Germline loops: CDR1 MNHNS, CDR2 SASEGT. The CDR3 spells CASSETGRWGEKLFF. The CDR3 DNA follows: TGTGCCAGCAGTGAAACAGGGAGGTGGGGTGAAAAACTGTTTTTT.

In regard to this clonotype: Being one base from a much bigger clone, this may be a read error. The chain uses TRBV6-2 or TRBV6-3 and TRBJ2-7, with D unclear. This CDR3 contains 12 residues. Trimming shortened V by 2 bases and J by 6 bases, and 8 bases separated the two germline ends. Germline CDR1 and CDR2: MNHEY and SVGEGT. CDR3 residues: CASSYGWCEQYF. For the CDR3, the DNA is TGTGCCAGCAGTTACGGGTGGTGCGAGCAGTACTTC.

This clonotype has just a few counts. The genes are TRBV15 and TRBJ2-1; D remains ambiguous. CDR1 is LNHNV and CDR2 is YYDKDF in the germline V gene (reference sequence). This CDR3 is 13 amino acids long. V was clipped by 3 bases and J by 4 bases, with 7 bases between them. The CDR3: CATSSLGYNEQFF. CDR3 coding DNA: TGTGCCACCAGCAGCTTAGGGTACAATGAGCAGTTCTTC.

This clonotype showed up many times. V is TRBV7-9 and J is TRBJ2-3, with D possibly matching TRBD2 (5 bases). The CDR3 loop spans 13 amino acids. Trimming removed 5 bases at V and 5 bases at J, with 11 bases between. CDR1 is SEHNR and CDR2 is FQNEAQ in the germline V gene (reference sequence). For the CDR3, the DNA is TGTGCCAGCAGCCGCGGGTCCTTAGATACGCAGTATTTT. Amino acid sequence: CASSRGSLDTQYF.

This clonotype came up a few times. This rearrangement joins TRBV19 to TRBJ2-4; 7 positions agree with TRBD1. V was pared by 10 bases and J by 0 bases, with 6 bases of the junction left unmatched. This CDR3 is 14 amino acids long. Looked up from germline, CDR1 is LNHDA and CDR2 is SQIVND (reference sequence). CDR3 coding DNA: TGTGCCACCCGGGACAGCTTAGCCAAAAACATTCAGTACTTC. It is translated as CATRDSLAKNIQYF.

This clonotype is termed medium-sized. The chain carries TRBV10-3 and TRBJ1-4; TRBD1 might be the D (5 bases). The CDR3 length is 14 residues. CDR1 is ENHRY, CDR2 SYGVKD, per germline. V lost 10 bases and J 3 bases, leaving 15 bases between the germline ends. CDR3 DNA sequence: TGTGCCACCAAGCAGGGCACCGCTAATGAAAAACTGTTTTTT. This codes for CATKQGTANEKLFF.

In this sample, this clonotype turned up a few times. V is TRBV20-1 and J is TRBJ2-3; D is perhaps TRBD2 (6 bases). Trimming shortened V by 5 bases and J by 1 base, and 10 bases separated the two germline ends. The CDR3 is 13 residues long. Germline loops: CDR1 DFQATT, CDR2 SNEGSKA (reference sequence). The CDR3 is CSAAASGTDTQYF. The CDR3 DNA follows: TGCAGTGCTGCGGCTAGCGGCACAGATACGCAGTATTTT.

In this sample, this clonotype turned up many times. This sequence joins TRBV20-1 and TRBJ2-3; D is unclear. Trimming stripped 6 bases from V and 4 bases from J, with 14 bases between. Per the germline V gene, CDR1 is DFQATT and CDR2 is SNEGSKA (reference sequence). The CDR3 spans 13 residues. The CDR3 loop is CSAVRVSADTQYF. CDR3 nucleotide sequence: TGCAGTGCCGTTAGGGTGTCCGCAGATACGCAGTATTTT.